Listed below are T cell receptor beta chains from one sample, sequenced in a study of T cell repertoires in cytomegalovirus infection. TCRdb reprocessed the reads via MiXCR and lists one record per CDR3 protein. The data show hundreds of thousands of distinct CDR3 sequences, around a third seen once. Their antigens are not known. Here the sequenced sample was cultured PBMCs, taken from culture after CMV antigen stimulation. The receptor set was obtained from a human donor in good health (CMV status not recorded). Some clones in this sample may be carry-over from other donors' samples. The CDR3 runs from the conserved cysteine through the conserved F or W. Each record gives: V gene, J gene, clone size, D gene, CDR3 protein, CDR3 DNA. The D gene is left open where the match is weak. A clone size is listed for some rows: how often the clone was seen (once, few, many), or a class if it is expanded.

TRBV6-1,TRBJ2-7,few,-,CASSYESVRGGEQYF,TGTGCCAGCAGTTACGAATCCGTTCGGGGAGGCGAGCAGTACTTC
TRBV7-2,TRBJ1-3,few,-,CASTDSGNTIYF,TGTGCCAGCACGGATTCTGGAAACACCATATATTTT
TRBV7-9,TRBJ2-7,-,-,CASSSTEGPSSYEQYF,TGTGCCAGCAGCAGCACAGAGGGTCCGAGCTCCTACGAGCAGTACTTC
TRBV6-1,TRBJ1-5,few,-,CASSPRERWFAQPQHF,TGTGCCAGCAGCCCGAGGGAACGGTGGTTCGCTCAGCCCCAGCATTTT
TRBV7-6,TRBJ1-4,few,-,CASSSGVGEKLFF,TGTGCCAGCAGCTCAGGGGTCGGTGAAAAACTGTTTTTT
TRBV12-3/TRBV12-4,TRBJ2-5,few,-,CASSPGFLGQETQYF,TGTGCCAGCAGTCCGGGATTTTTAGGTCAAGAGACCCAGTACTTC
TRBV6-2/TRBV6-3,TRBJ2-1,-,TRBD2,CASSYVLGTSGNNEQFF,TGTGCCAGCAGTTACGTTCTTGGGACTAGCGGCAACAATGAGCAGTTCTTC
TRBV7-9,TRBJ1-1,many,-,CASSLSPGGENTEAFF,TGTGCCAGCAGCTTATCGCCGGGGGGCGAGAACACTGAAGCTTTCTTT
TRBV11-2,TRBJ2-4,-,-,CASSLIRSSDRLAKNIQYF,TGTGCCAGCAGCTTAATACGTTCGTCGGACAGATTAGCCAAAAACATTCAGTACTTC
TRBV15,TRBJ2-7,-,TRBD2,CATSRVRTSGLDEQYF,TGTGCCACCAGCAGAGTGAGGACTAGCGGGTTGGACGAGCAGTACTTC
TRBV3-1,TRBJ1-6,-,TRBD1,CASSQYGPTGRDSPLHF,TGTGCCAGCAGCCAATACGGACCGACAGGGCGGGATTCACCCCTCCACTTT
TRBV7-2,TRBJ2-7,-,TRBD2,CASSWGLAGLEQYF,TGTGCCAGCAGCTGGGGCCTAGCGGGATTGGAGCAGTACTTC
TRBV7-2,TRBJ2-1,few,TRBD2,CASSATSGYYNEQFF,TGTGCCAGCAGCGCGACTAGCGGGTACTACAATGAGCAGTTCTTC
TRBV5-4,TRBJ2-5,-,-,CASSLGSGWSGQETQYF,TGTGCCAGCAGCCTGGGGAGTGGGTGGAGCGGCCAAGAGACCCAGTACTTC
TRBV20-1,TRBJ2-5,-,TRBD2,CSARVLPAGVETQYF,TGCAGTGCTAGAGTGCTCCCAGCGGGGGTGGAGACCCAGTACTTC
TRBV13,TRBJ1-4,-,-,CASSLGGLRDVKLFF,TGTGCCAGCAGCTTAGGAGGTTTAAGGGACGTAAAACTGTTTTTT
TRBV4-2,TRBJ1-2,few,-,CASSQGLKNWDYGYTF,TGTGCCAGCAGCCAAGGTTTAAAAAACTGGGACTATGGCTACACCTTC
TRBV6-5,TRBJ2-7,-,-,CASSYGGTGEQYF,TGTGCCAGCAGTTACGGGGGTACGGGCGAGCAGTACTTC
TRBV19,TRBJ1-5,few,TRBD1,CASSSDGTGAYSNQPQHF,TGTGCCAGTAGTTCCGACGGGACAGGGGCTTATAGCAATCAGCCCCAGCATTTT
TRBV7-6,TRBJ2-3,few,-,CASSSFRAETGTDTQYF,TGTGCCAGCAGCTCGTTCAGGGCGGAGACTGGCACAGATACGCAGTATTTT
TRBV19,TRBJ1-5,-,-,CASSIDRYNQPQHF,TGTGCCAGTAGTATTGACAGGTACAATCAGCCCCAGCATTTT
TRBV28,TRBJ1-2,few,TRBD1,CASSPPSAGGYIYGYTF,TGTGCCAGCAGCCCGCCTTCCGCAGGGGGATACATATATGGCTACACCTTC
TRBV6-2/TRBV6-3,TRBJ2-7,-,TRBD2,CASRRSGRSGEQYF,TGTGCCAGCAGGCGTAGCGGGAGAAGTGGTGAGCAGTACTTC
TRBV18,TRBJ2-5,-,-,CASSRSWALQETQYF,TGTGCCAGCTCACGCTCCTGGGCCCTTCAAGAGACCCAGTACTTC
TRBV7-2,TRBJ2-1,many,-,CASSLGRALYNEQFF,TGTGCCAGCAGCTTAGGTAGAGCATTGTACAATGAGCAGTTCTTC
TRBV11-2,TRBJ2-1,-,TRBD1,CASSPGQGLNEQFF,TGTGCCAGCAGTCCGGGACAGGGGCTCAATGAGCAGTTCTTC
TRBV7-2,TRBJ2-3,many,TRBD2,CASSFLAGVGTDTQYF,TGTGCCAGCAGCTTCCTAGCGGGAGTGGGGACAGATACGCAGTATTTT
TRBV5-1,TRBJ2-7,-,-,CASSLYPEAGGLEQYF,TGCGCCAGCAGCTTGTACCCGGAAGCAGGGGGGCTCGAGCAGTACTTC
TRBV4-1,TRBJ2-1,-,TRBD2,CASSRTGGPTFF,TGCGCCAGCAGCCGAACGGGGGGTCCCACGTTCTTC
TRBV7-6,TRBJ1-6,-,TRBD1,CACSMGTGSSPLHF,TGTGCCTGCTCAATGGGGACAGGGTCTTCACCCCTCCACTTT
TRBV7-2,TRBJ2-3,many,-,CASSLVQGLDTQYF,TGTGCCAGCAGCTTAGTACAGGGTCTCGATACGCAGTATTTT
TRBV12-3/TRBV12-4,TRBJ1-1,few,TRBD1,CASRGDRVQVEAFF,TGTGCCAGCAGGGGGGACAGGGTACAGGTTGAAGCTTTCTTT
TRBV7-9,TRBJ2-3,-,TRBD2,CASSPRAGVNTDTQYF,TGTGCCAGCAGCCCCCGAGCGGGAGTGAACACAGATACGCAGTATTTT
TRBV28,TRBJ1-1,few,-,CASSFPLRNTEAFF,TGTGCCAGCAGTTTTCCATTACGAAACACTGAAGCTTTCTTT
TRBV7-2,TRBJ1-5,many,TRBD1,CASSVGTANSNQPQHF,TGTGCCAGCAGCGTAGGGACAGCAAATAGCAATCAGCCCCAGCATTTT
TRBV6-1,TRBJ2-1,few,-,CASSGRGNDREQFF,TGTGCCAGCAGTGGAAGGGGTAACGACAGAGAGCAGTTCTTC
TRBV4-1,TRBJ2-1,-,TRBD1,CASSQVAGTAYNEQFF,TGCGCCAGCAGCCAAGTGGCCGGGACAGCCTACAATGAGCAGTTCTTC
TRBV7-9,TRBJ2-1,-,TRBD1,CASSLAWTGSHNEQFF,TGTGCCAGCAGCTTAGCGTGGACAGGGAGCCACAATGAGCAGTTCTTC
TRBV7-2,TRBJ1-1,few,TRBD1,CASSIPGTVFAAFF,TGTGCCAGCAGCATCCCCGGGACAGTTTTCGCAGCTTTCTTT
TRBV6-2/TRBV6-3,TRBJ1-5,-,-,CASSPWLNQPQHF,TGTGCCAGCAGTCCCTGGTTAAATCAGCCCCAGCATTTT
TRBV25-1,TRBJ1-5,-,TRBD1,CASSETGVNQPQHF,TGTGCCAGCAGTGAGACAGGGGTCAATCAGCCCCAGCATTTT
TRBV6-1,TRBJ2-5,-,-,CASSSTGLQSPGTQYF,TGTGCCAGCAGTTCAACGGGACTCCAATCTCCCGGGACCCAGTACTTC
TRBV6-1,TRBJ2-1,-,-,CATPRGGASTSSYNEQFF,TGTGCCACCCCAAGAGGGGGGGCCTCGACGAGCTCCTACAATGAGCAGTTCTTC
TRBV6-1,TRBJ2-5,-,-,CASTYRAGETQYF,TGTGCCAGCACATACAGGGCCGGTGAGACCCAGTACTTC
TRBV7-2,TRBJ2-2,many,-,CASTIRGNTGELFF,TGTGCCAGCACCATACGGGGGAACACCGGGGAGCTGTTTTTT
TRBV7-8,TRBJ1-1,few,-,CASSLGVGWNTEAFF,TGTGCCAGCAGCTTAGGGGTAGGGTGGAACACTGAAGCTTTCTTT
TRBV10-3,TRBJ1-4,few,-,CAISDGSNEKLFF,TGTGCCATCAGTGACGGGTCTAATGAAAAACTGTTTTTT
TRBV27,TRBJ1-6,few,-,CASSFSGGFSPLHF,TGTGCCAGCAGTTTCTCGGGGGGCTTTTCACCCCTCCACTTT
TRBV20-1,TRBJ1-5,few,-,CSARDAGDQPQHF,TGCAGTGCCCGGGATGCCGGGGATCAGCCCCAGCATTTT
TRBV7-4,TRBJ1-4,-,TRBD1,CASSPVQGTGEKLFF,TGTGCCAGCAGCCCGGTACAGGGGACGGGAGAAAAACTGTTTTTT
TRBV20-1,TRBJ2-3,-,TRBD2,CSANNGRATDTQYF,TGCAGTGCCAATAACGGGAGGGCCACAGATACGCAGTATTTT
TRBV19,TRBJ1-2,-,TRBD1,CASSRWGTDDYGYTF,TGTGCCAGTAGCCGTTGGGGGACAGACGATTATGGCTACACCTTC
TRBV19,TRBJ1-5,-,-,CASSMAGNQPQHF,TGTGCCAGTAGTATGGCAGGCAATCAGCCCCAGCATTTT